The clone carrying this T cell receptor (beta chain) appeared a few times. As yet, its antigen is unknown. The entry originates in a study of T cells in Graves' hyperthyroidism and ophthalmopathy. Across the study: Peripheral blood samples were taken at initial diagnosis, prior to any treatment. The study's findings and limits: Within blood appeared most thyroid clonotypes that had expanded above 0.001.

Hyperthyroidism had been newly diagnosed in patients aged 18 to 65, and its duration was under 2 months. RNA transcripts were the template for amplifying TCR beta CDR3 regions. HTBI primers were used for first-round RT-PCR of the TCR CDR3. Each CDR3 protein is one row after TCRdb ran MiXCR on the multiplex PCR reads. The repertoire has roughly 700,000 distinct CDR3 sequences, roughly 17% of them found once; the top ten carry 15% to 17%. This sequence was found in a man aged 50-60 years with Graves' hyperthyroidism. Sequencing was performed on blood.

The CDR3 region is CASSPGGSATDTQYF. CDR3 sequence (DNA): TGTGCCAGCTCACCAGGGGGGTCAGCCACAGATACGCAGTATTTT. The chain has TRBV18 and TRBJ2-3; perhaps TRBD2 as D (6 bases). V gave up 2 bases and J gave up 2 bases, with 11 bases separating them. Looked up from germline, CDR1 is KGHSH and CDR2 is LQKENI. The CDR3 consists of 15 residues.